Each of the 17 T cell receptor beta chains below was sequenced from the same sample in a study of T-cell reconstitution after alpha-beta-depleted transplantation in children. Preparation of the TCRbeta library was carried out with unique molecular identifiers. TCRdb called the PCR reads again in MiXCR, with one record for every CDR3 protein. In the table there are some 450,000 distinct CDR3 sequences, approximately 42% of which are singletons. The material sequenced was PBMCs, taken before TCRalphabeta/CD19-depleted stem cell transplant. The source is a girl aged 2-15 years with aplastic anemia, due to receive a stem cell transplant.

A few counts support this clonotype. The chain employs TRBV20-1 and TRBJ1-3, with 10 bases aligning to TRBD1. V was pared by 6 bases and J by 1 base, with 3 bases of the junction left unmatched. Germline V gene data show CDR1 as DFQATT and CDR2 as SNEGSKA (reference sequence). This CDR3 spans 14 amino acids. The CDR3: CSARTGGSGNTIYF. CDR3 DNA sequence: TGCAGTGCCCGGACAGGGGGTTCTGGAAACACCATATATTTT.

The chain has TRBV20-1 and TRBJ2-3, with D possibly TRBD2 on 5 matching bases. Germline V gene sequence: CDR1 DFQATT, CDR2 SNEGSKA (reference sequence). The CDR3 length is 13 residues. V lost 5 bases, J lost 4 bases, and 13 bases lay in between. CDR3 DNA sequence: TGCAGTGCTTGGGCCCTAGCTCCAGATACGCAGTATTTT. Translating gives CSAWALAPDTQYF.

This clonotype was counted a few times. The genes are TRBV20-1 and TRBJ2-1; D possibly corresponds to TRBD2 (5 bases). The V gene's germline CDR1 is DFQATT and CDR2 SNEGSKA (reference sequence). The length of the CDR3 is 11 residues. Deletions cut 6 bases from V and 6 bases from J, with 9 bases between. The CDR3 nucleotides are TGCAGTGCAGTAAGCGGCAATGAGCAGTTCTTC. Amino acids: CSAVSGNEQFF.

The rearrangement joins TRBV28 to TRBJ2-1; 8 nucleotides agree with TRBD2. The CDR3 is made up of 16 amino acids. V shed 5 bases, J shed 0 bases, and the junction held 6 bases outside the gene matches. The germline gives CDR1 MDHEN, CDR2 SYDVKM. This CDR3 is CASSQLAVSSYNEQFF. As DNA, the CDR3 is TGTGCCAGCAGTCAACTAGCGGTAAGCTCCTACAATGAGCAGTTCTTC.

The genes are TRBV30 and TRBJ2-5; 8 bases map to TRBD2. With 3 bases clipped from V and 5 bases from J, the junction kept 8 bases outside the gene matches. Germline V gives CDR1 GTSNPN, CDR2 SVGIG (reference sequence). This CDR3 is 14 amino acids long. As DNA, the CDR3 is TGTGCCTGGAGGGGGACGGGCGGGGGGGAGACCCAGTACTTC. This translates into CAWRGTGGGETQYF.

This clonotype was observed many times. The chain links TRBV20-1 to TRBJ2-5; TRBD2 aligns across 11 bases. The J segment lost 5 bases and the V segment lost 2 bases, leaving 4 bases of the junction unmatched. Germline V gives CDR1 DFQATT, CDR2 SNEGSKA (reference sequence). CDR3 length equals 14 residues. CDR3 loop: CSARRLAGSETQYF. The DNA of the CDR3 is TGCAGTGCTAGAAGACTAGCGGGGAGCGAGACCCAGTACTTC.

In its sample, this clonotype was seen a few times. The CDR3 here is CSARGEGEGVRPQHF. Here the CDR3 DNA reads TGCAGTGCTAGAGGTGAGGGTGAGGGGGTTCGGCCCCAGCATTTT. The rearrangement uses TRBV20-1 and TRBJ1-5, with D possibly matching TRBD1 (6 bases). V lost 1 base and J 9 bases, leaving 19 bases between the germline ends. This CDR3 comprises 15 residues. Germline-derived CDR1 and CDR2 are DFQATT and SNEGSKA (reference sequence).

There are many counts of this clonotype. The chain uses TRBV15 and TRBJ2-1; TRBD2 aligns across 10 bases. The CDR3 length is 17 residues. The V gene's germline CDR1 is LNHNV and CDR2 YYDKDF (reference sequence). The V and J ends lost 5 bases and 2 bases, in that order; junction bases with no gene match: 9. The CDR3: CATSSTTGTSAYNEQFF. In nucleotides, the CDR3 is TGTGCCACCAGCTCAACCACCGGGACTAGCGCCTACAATGAGCAGTTCTTC.

This sequence joins TRBV30 and TRBJ2-4; TRBD2 aligns across 7 bases. V was pared by 4 bases and J by 0 bases, with 12 bases of the junction left unmatched. Per the germline V gene, CDR1 is GTSNPN and CDR2 is SVGIG (reference sequence). This CDR3 region has 17 residues. The CDR3 DNA reads as TGTGCCTGGACCGCCCCCGCGGGAGTGATAGCCAAAAACATTCAGTACTTC. Its protein is CAWTAPAGVIAKNIQYF.

This clonotype was counted at least ten times. The chain uses TRBV29-1 and TRBJ2-5; possible D gene TRBD1, 5 bases. This CDR3 has 15 residues. Between the trimmed V and J ends, which lost 4 bases and 2 bases, there was a span of 17 bases. Germline assignment: CDR1 SQVTM and CDR2 ANQGSEA. The CDR3 DNA follows: TGCAGCGTTGTCGGACACCAGTGGCAGCAAGAGACCCAGTACTTC. Translation gives CSVVGHQWQQETQYF.

The chain employs TRBV20-1 and TRBJ2-7; D might be TRBD2 (5 bases). The CDR3 contains 13 residues. V lost 0 bases and J 4 bases, leaving 10 bases between the germline ends. Germline assignment: CDR1 DFQATT and CDR2 SNEGSKA (reference sequence). The CDR3 DNA is TGCAGTGCTAGAGATCTTGGCGGGTACGAGCAGTACTTC. It is translated as CSARDLGGYEQYF.

The chain has TRBV28 and TRBJ2-7; 10 bases match TRBD1. Trimming took 6 bases from V and 4 from J; bases not matched to a gene: 12. The CDR3 spans 16 residues. Germline V CDR1 and CDR2: MDHEN, SYDVKM. CDR3 coding DNA: TGTGCCAGCAGCCCCGCCGGGACAGGGGACTTATACGAGCAGTACTTC. Translated: CASSPAGTGDLYEQYF.

The V call is TRBV5-1, the J call TRBJ2-1, with D possibly TRBD2 on 5 matching bases. CDR1 and CDR2 (germline): SGHRS, YFSETQ. There are 16 residues in the CDR3. Trimming took 0 bases from V and 5 from J, leaving 15 bases between them. The CDR3 protein is CASSLAGLALDNEQFF. The CDR3 DNA reads TGCGCCAGCAGCTTGGCCGGTCTAGCCCTAGACAATGAGCAGTTCTTC.

This sequence joins TRBV27 and TRBJ2-5; D perhaps matches TRBD2 (5 bases). CDR1 and CDR2 from the germline V gene are MNHEY and SMNVEV (reference sequence). Deletions cut 4 bases from V and 5 bases from J, with 17 bases between. This CDR3 has 15 residues. CDR3 coding DNA: TGTGCCAGCAGTTCGCGGGCATTTGTGGGGGAGACCCAGTACTTC. Translating it yields CASSSRAFVGETQYF.

This clonotype was observed a few times. One end of the junction varies from germline; a read error may be responsible. The chain has TRBV20-1 and TRBJ2-1, with D perhaps matching TRBD2 (7 bases). This CDR3 has 15 residues. Germline V gene lookup returns CDR1 DFQATT and CDR2 SNEGSKA (reference sequence). The CDR3 nucleotides are TGCAGTGCTAGGGGGGCCGGGAGGTCCTATAATGAGCAGTTCTTC. This translates into CSARGAGRSYNEQFF.

J is TRBJ2-1 and V is TRBV7-3, with 7 bases that match TRBD2. CDR1 and CDR2 (germline): SGHTA, FQGTGA. CDR3 size: 16 residues. The J segment lost 4 bases and the V segment lost 1 base, leaving 7 bases of the junction unmatched. The CDR3 nucleotides read TGTGCCAGCAGCTTAAGTGCGGGAGCGGGTTACAATGAGCAGTTCTTC. Translated: CASSLSAGAGYNEQFF.

The chain combines TRBV28 with TRBJ2-1, with D uncertain. The V end lost 3 bases, the J end lost 1 base, and 7 bases lay between the germline ends. Germline V gene sequence: CDR1 MDHEN, CDR2 SYDVKM. This CDR3 contains 14 residues. In DNA, the CDR3 is TGTGCCAGCAGTTTTCACTCGTCCTACAATGAGCAGTTCTTC. The encoded protein is CASSFHSSYNEQFF.